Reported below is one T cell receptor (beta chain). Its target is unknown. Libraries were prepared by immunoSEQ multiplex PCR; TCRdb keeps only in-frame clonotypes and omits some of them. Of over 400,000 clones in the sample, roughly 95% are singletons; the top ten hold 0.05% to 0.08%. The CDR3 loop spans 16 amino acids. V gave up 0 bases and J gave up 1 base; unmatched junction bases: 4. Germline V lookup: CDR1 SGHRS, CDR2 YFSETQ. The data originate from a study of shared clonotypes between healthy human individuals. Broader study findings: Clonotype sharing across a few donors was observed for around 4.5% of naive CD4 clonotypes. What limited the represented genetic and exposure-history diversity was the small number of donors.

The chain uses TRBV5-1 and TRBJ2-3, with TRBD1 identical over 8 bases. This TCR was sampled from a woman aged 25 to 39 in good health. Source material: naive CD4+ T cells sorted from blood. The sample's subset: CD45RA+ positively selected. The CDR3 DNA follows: TGCGCCAGCAGCTTGGGAGGACAGGGCCGCACAGATACGCAGTATTTT. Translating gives CASSLGGQGRTDTQYF.